One sample yielded the 10 T cell receptor beta chains listed below, sequenced in a study of blood T cell repertoires in COVID-19. TCRdb keeps only in-frame clones here, not all; method: immunoSEQ multiplex PCR. The sample carries about 210,000 clones, approximately 87% recorded once. Sequencing input: peripheral blood. These receptors originate from a man aged 60 to 69 who had recovered from COVID-19.

This clone was recorded once. The gene calls are TRBV15 and TRBJ2-1; 14 bases fit TRBD2. V lost 4 bases, J lost 7 bases, and 3 bases stayed unmatched. The germline V gene encodes CDR1 LNHNV and CDR2 YYDKDF (reference sequence). The CDR3 length is 15 residues. The CDR3 bases are TGTGCCACCAGCACCAGGACTAGCGGGAGGAATGAGCAGTTCTTC. Translation gives CATSTRTSGRNEQFF. Full variable domain (rest looked up from reference TRBV15 and TRBJ2-1): DAMVIQNPRYQVTQFGKPVTLSCSQTLNHNVMYWYQQKSSQAPKLLFHYYDKDFNNEADTPDNFQSRRPNTSFCFLDIRSPGLGDTAMYLCATSTRTSGRNEQFFGPGTRLTVL.

The gene calls are TRBV24-1 and TRBJ2-1; TRBD2 matches 9 bases. This CDR3 comprises 15 residues. Germline values: CDR1 KGHDR, CDR2 SFDVKD. The V gene end was trimmed by 1 base and the J gene end by 7 bases; junction bases not matched to a gene: 4. The chain's CDR3 is CATSDFPTSGNEQFF. The CDR3 DNA is TGTGCCACCAGTGATTTCCCAACTAGCGGGAATGAGCAGTTCTTC.

The gene calls are TRBV24-1 and TRBJ1-2; D ambiguous. The germline V and J ends were trimmed by 7 bases and 8 bases, with 16 bases remaining between them. Germline CDR1 is KGHDR and CDR2 is SFDVKD. This CDR3 is 13 amino acids long. For the CDR3, the DNA is TGTGCCACCAGCCTTGGGCATCTTGACGGCTACACCTTC. Translated: CATSLGHLDGYTF.

This chain uses TRBV7-3 with TRBJ2-3, with D unclear. The V and J ends lost 4 bases and 2 bases respectively, with 13 bases between them. Germline-derived CDR1 and CDR2 are SGHTA and FQGTGA. The CDR3 is 15 residues long. CDR3 DNA: TGTGCCAGCAGCTCCTCAGTAAACCCCACAGATACGCAGTATTTT. Amino acid sequence: CASSSSVNPTDTQYF.

The chain is built from TRBV19 and TRBJ2-1; 8 bases agree with TRBD2. Germline V gene lookup returns CDR1 LNHDA and CDR2 SQIVND (reference sequence). The CDR3 is 14 residues long. The V and J ends lost 11 bases and 6 bases, in that order; junction bases with no gene match: 12. CDR3 loop: CASSSGTRINEQFF. CDR3 DNA: TGTGCCTCCTCGTCCGGGACTAGGATCAATGAGCAGTTCTTC.

The rearrangement joins TRBV4-3 to TRBJ2-3, with TRBD2 matching over 13 bases. In germline, CDR1 is LGHNA, CDR2 YSLEER. V gave up 4 bases and J gave up 2 bases; unmatched junction bases: 6. The CDR3 sequence is 17 residues long. In nucleotides, the CDR3 is TGCGCCAGCAGCCGCCTACTAGCGGGGGGGAACACAGATACGCAGTATTTT. Protein product: CASSRLLAGGNTDTQYF.

The chain carries TRBV5-1 and TRBJ1-4; the D is unclear. Germline lookup yields CDR1 SGHRS and CDR2 YFSETQ. The CDR3 has 13 amino acids. Trimming took off 4 bases at V and 0 bases at J, with 4 bases between the two ends. CDR3 region: CASSVSTNEKLFF. In DNA, the CDR3 is TGCGCCAGCAGCGTCTCAACTAATGAAAAACTGTTTTTT.

V gene TRBV4-1 combines with J gene TRBJ1-2, with 11 bases aligning to TRBD1. From germline, CDR1 is MGHRA and CDR2 YSYEKL. The CDR3 covers 15 residues. The junction had 7 bases not matched to a gene; V was cut back by 6 bases and J by 4 bases. This chain's CDR3 is CASSGQGAAGYGYTF. In DNA, the CDR3 is TGCGCCAGCAGTGGACAGGGGGCTGCCGGCTATGGCTACACCTTC.

This sequence joins TRBV29-1 and TRBJ1-2, with D perhaps matching TRBD1 (5 bases). The CDR3 is 13 amino acids. Looked up from germline, CDR1 is SQVTM and CDR2 is ANQGSEA. Trimming pared 7 bases from V and 2 bases from J, leaving 14 bases between. The CDR3 reads CSALRQPNYGYTF. As DNA, the CDR3 is TGCAGCGCCCTAAGACAGCCCAACTATGGCTACACCTTC. Together with reference TRBV29-1 and TRBJ1-2, the CDR3 gives the full variable domain: SAVISQKPSRDICQRGTSLTIQCQVDSQVTMMFWYRQQPGQSLTLIATANQGSEATYESGFVIDKFPISRPNLTFSTLTVSNMSPEDSSIYLCSALRQPNYGYTFGSGTRLTVV.

The sample holds a few counts of this clone. The chain has TRBV13 and TRBJ2-3, with 10 nucleotides matching TRBD2. V was pared by 5 bases and J by 10 bases, with 18 bases of the junction left unmatched. Germline CDR1 is PRHDT and CDR2 is FYEKMQ (reference sequence). The CDR3 loop spans 17 amino acids. CDR3 sequence reads: CASSPWASGSITPAQYF. Here the CDR3 DNA reads TGTGCCAGCAGCCCCTGGGCTAGCGGGAGTATAACTCCTGCGCAGTATTTT.